The 20 T cell receptor beta chains given below trace back to one sample, sequenced in a study of response to subunit inactivated influenza vaccine. A single record per CDR3 protein comes from TCRdb applying MiXCR to the RT-PCR reads. This sample has 550,000 to 800,000 distinct CDR3 sequences, with approximately 13% found just once. This sample comprised PBMCs from blood, obtained 14 to 15 days before vaccination. Receptors were obtained from a man aged 50 to 60 who received an inactivated influenza vaccine.

The sample holds one count of this clonotype. This chain connects TRBV12-3 or TRBV12-4 to TRBJ1-1, with 10 bases identical to TRBD1. CDR3 length: 15 residues. After removal of 7 bases from V and 1 base from J, the junction contained 6 bases not matched to a gene. The CDR3 DNA sequence: TGTGCCAGCATTGACAGGGGGCGCGGGAACACTGAAGCTTTCTTT. Translated: CASIDRGRGNTEAFF.

Ten or more counts support this clonotype. The chain joins TRBV6-5 to TRBJ1-2; perhaps TRBD1 as D (6 bases). CDR1 and CDR2 (germline): MNHEY, SVGAGI. Trimming pared 5 bases from V and 3 bases from J, leaving 16 bases between. The CDR3 has 15 residues. The DNA of the CDR3 is TGTGCCAGCAGTCACACTCGGGGGGGCGACTATGGCTACACCTTC. Its translation: CASSHTRGGDYGYTF.

V gene TRBV2 combines with J gene TRBJ2-7; 9 bases match TRBD1. CDR3 length: 12 amino acids. Germline V gene data show CDR1 as SNHLY and CDR2 as FYNNEI. The V gene end was trimmed by 4 bases and the J gene end by 7 bases; junction bases not matched to a gene: 2. The CDR3 protein is CASSGGQGEQYF. The DNA for the CDR3 is TGTGCCAGCAGTGGAGGACAGGGGGAGCAGTACTTC.

This clonotype was detected only a few times. The rearrangement links TRBV5-1 to TRBJ1-2; D is undetermined. This CDR3 has 15 residues. Germline lookup yields CDR1 SGHRS and CDR2 YFSETQ. The V gene lost 0 bases and the J gene lost 7 bases, with 16 bases spanning the gap. The CDR3 DNA follows: TGCGCCAGCAGCTTGGAGGCCGCCAGGCCAGGTGGCTACACCTTC. It translates to CASSLEAARPGGYTF.

The sample holds a few counts of this clonotype. This chain uses TRBV12-3 or TRBV12-4 with TRBJ1-2; 9 bases map to TRBD1. The V and J ends lost 7 bases and 8 bases, in that order; junction bases with no gene match: 14. The CDR3 is 15 residues long. Here the CDR3 DNA reads TGTGCCAGCACCCGCGGCTTACAGGGGGCAGGCGGCTACACCTTC. Translating it yields CASTRGLQGAGGYTF.

The chain links TRBV5-5 to TRBJ2-7; no firm D call. The length of the CDR3 is 15 residues. Germline V gives CDR1 SGHKS, CDR2 YYEKEE (reference sequence). V lost 2 bases and J lost 0, with 12 bases in between. For the CDR3, the DNA is TGTGCCAGCAGCTTCAGTTCTCTGAGCTCCTACGAGCAGTACTTC. Translated, it gives CASSFSSLSSYEQYF.

This clonotype was seen more than once but under ten times. Its ends do not fully match the called genes, so a read error is possible. The DNA of the CDR3 is TGTGCCAGTCCTACAGACAGTGACACAGAAGCTTTCTTT. It translates to CASPTDSDTEAFF. The rearrangement links TRBV19 to TRBJ1-1, with a weak D call TRBD1 (5 bases). Per germline, CDR1 LNHDA and CDR2 SQIVND (reference sequence). The CDR3 length is 13 residues.

This clonotype was seen at least ten times. The chain carries TRBV7-2 and TRBJ2-1, with a possible D match to TRBD2 (6 bases). The CDR3 is made up of 15 amino acids. CDR1 and CDR2 from the germline V gene are SGHTA and FQGNSA. Trimming took 5 bases from V and 0 from J, leaving 11 bases between them. CDR3 sequence (DNA): TGTGCCAGCAGCCAGCGGGCCTACTCCTACAATGAGCAGTTCTTC. Translation: CASSQRAYSYNEQFF.

The chain combines TRBV29-1 with TRBJ2-7; the match to TRBD1 covers 10 bases. V shed 5 bases and J 6 bases; nucleotides not matched to a gene: 1. The CDR3 covers 11 residues. The germline V gene encodes CDR1 SQVTM and CDR2 ANQGSEA. This CDR3 is CSVRDRGEQYF. Written as DNA, the CDR3 is TGCAGCGTTCGGGACAGGGGCGAGCAGTACTTC.

This clonotype was seen a few times. V and J are TRBV20-1 and TRBJ2-5; 8 nucleotides match TRBD1. Trimming removed 0 bases from V and 3 bases from J; junction bases left unmatched: 6. The CDR3 has 15 amino acids. The germline V gene has CDR1 DFQATT and CDR2 SNEGSKA (reference sequence). CDR3 sequence reads: CSARDSQGAKETQYF. CDR3 nucleotide sequence: TGCAGTGCTAGAGACTCCCAGGGGGCCAAAGAGACCCAGTACTTC.

This clonotype was observed a few times. The J gene is TRBJ2-1, the V gene TRBV29-1; 8 nucleotides line up with TRBD1. The CDR3 has 16 residues. Germline V gives CDR1 SQVTM, CDR2 ANQGSEA. V lost 1 base and J lost 8; bases outside the gene matches: 13. CDR3 region: CSVEARGRGRGDEQFF. In DNA, the CDR3 is TGCAGCGTTGAAGCTAGGGGCAGGGGGCGCGGGGATGAGCAGTTCTTC.

V is TRBV2 and J is TRBJ2-1; 9 nucleotides align to TRBD2. With V trimmed by 8 bases and J by 3 bases, 20 bases remained unmatched. CDR3 length: 19 amino acids. In germline, CDR1 is SNHLY, CDR2 FYNNEI. The CDR3 is CASCLQGLWREGIYNEQFF. Written as DNA, the CDR3 is TGTGCCAGCTGTTTACAGGGATTGTGGCGGGAGGGCATCTACAATGAGCAGTTCTTC.

This clonotype came up many times. The chain is built from TRBV5-5 and TRBJ2-2, with a weak D call TRBD1 (6 bases). This CDR3 spans 14 amino acids. Trimming took off 2 bases at V and 4 bases at J, with 9 bases between the two ends. CDR1 is SGHKS and CDR2 is YYEKEE in the germline V gene (reference sequence). The CDR3 reads CASSLTGSTGELFF. Written as DNA, the CDR3 is TGTGCCAGCAGCTTAACAGGGTCCACCGGGGAGCTGTTTTTT.

This clonotype appeared a few times. Mismatch with germline at one junction end may stem from a read error. The genes are TRBV20-1 and TRBJ2-7; 9 bases fit TRBD1. Germline V gene sequence: CDR1 DFQATT, CDR2 SNEGSKA (reference sequence). This CDR3 region has 12 residues. CDR3 bases: TGCAGTGCTAACCCCACGACTGGACAGGGGCACTTC. Protein: CSANPTTGQGHF.

As concerns this clonotype: A read error is possible here, since a much larger clone lies one base away. V usage is TRBV10-3 and J usage is TRBJ2-1, with TRBD1 matching 9 bases. TRBJ2-7 explains the end of the DNA better; the J call may be wrong. This CDR3 comprises 14 residues. Germline V gene sequence: CDR1 ENHRY, CDR2 SYGVKD. The CDR3 nucleotides are TGTGCCACCACCAGGGACAGGGTTCTCAATGAGCAGTACTTC. This translates into CATTRDRVLNEQYF.

The CDR3 region has the DNA TGTGCCAGCAGCTTAGTTTTGGGGACGGGCACCGGGGAGCTGTTTTTT. Protein sequence: CASSLVLGTGTGELFF. The V call is TRBV13, the J call TRBJ2-2; D assignment may be TRBD1 or TRBD2 (5 bases each). The CDR3 totals 16 residues. Germline lookup yields CDR1 PRHDT and CDR2 FYEKMQ (reference sequence). V was cut by 1 base and J by 4 bases, with 13 bases left in between.

As regards this clonotype: Its ends do not fully match the called genes, so a read error is possible. The chain joins TRBV27 to TRBJ2-5, with D possibly being TRBD2 (6 bases). In germline, CDR1 is MNHEY, CDR2 SMNVEV (reference sequence). The CDR3 covers 14 residues. As DNA, the CDR3 is TGTGCCGGCAGTTTCAGTGGAGGGAGAGAGACCCAGTACTTC. Protein: CAGSFSGGRETQYF.

The sample holds a few counts of this clonotype. The rearrangement uses TRBV5-1 and TRBJ2-7; 13 nucleotides line up with TRBD2. CDR1 is SGHRS and CDR2 is YFSETQ in the germline V gene. The CDR3 has 15 residues. V lost 4 bases to trimming and J lost 2 bases; unmatched junction nucleotides: 3. The CDR3 DNA sequence: TGCGCCAGCAGCGCGACTAGCGGGGGGCCCTACGAGCAGTACTTC. Its translation: CASSATSGGPYEQYF. Combining the CDR3 with reference TRBV5-1 and TRBJ2-7 gives the whole variable domain KAGVTQTPRYLIKTRGQQVTLSCSPISGHRSVSWYQQTPGQGLQFLFEYFSETQRNKGNFPGRFSGRQFSNSRSEMNVSTLELGDSALYLCASSATSGGPYEQYFGPGTRLTVT.

This clonotype was picked up a small number of times. The gene calls are TRBV4-2 and TRBJ2-2; 9 nucleotides line up with TRBD2. The length of the CDR3 is 17 residues. Per germline, CDR1 LGHNA and CDR2 YNFKEQ. V trimming: 0 bases; J trimming: 10 bases; junction bases outside the gene matches: 12. CDR3: CASSQDPGTSRPSELFF. The CDR3 nucleotides read TGTGCCAGCAGCCAAGACCCCGGGACTAGCAGACCCTCGGAGCTGTTTTTT.

This clonotype was found a few times. J is TRBJ2-2 and V is TRBV5-1; 7 nucleotides align to TRBD1. Trimming cost V 4 bases and J 6 bases; bases outside gene matches: 3. The CDR3 is 13 residues long. The germline V gene has CDR1 SGHRS and CDR2 YFSETQ. Here the CDR3 DNA reads TGCGCCAGCAGCACCGACAGGGCCGGGGAGCTGTTTTTT. Amino acids: CASSTDRAGELFF. The entire variable domain, with the rest obtained from reference TRBV5-1 and TRBJ2-2, is as follows: KAGVTQTPRYLIKTRGQQVTLSCSPISGHRSVSWYQQTPGQGLQFLFEYFSETQRNKGNFPGRFSGRQFSNSRSEMNVSTLELGDSALYLCASSTDRAGELFFGEGSRLTVL.